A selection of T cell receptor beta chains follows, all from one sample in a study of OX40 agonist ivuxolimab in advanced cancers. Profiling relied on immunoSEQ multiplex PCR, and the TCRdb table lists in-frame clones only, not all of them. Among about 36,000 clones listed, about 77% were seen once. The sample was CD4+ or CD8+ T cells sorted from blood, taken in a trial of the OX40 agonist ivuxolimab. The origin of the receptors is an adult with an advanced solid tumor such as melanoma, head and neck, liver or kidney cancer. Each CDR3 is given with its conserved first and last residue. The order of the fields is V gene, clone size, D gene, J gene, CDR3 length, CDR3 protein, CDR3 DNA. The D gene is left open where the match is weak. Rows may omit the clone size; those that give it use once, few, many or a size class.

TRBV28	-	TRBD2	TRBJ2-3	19	CASSFSGGAGDISTDTQYF	TGTGCCAGCAGTTTTAGCGGTGGGGCGGGAGACATCAGCACAGATACGCAGTATTTT
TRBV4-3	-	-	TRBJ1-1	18	CASSQDGSGYSVNTEAFF	TGCGCCAGCAGCCAAGATGGGTCTGGGTATTCGGTTAACACTGAAGCTTTCTTT
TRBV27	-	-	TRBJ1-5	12	CASRTKDQPQHF	TGTGCCAGCAGAACGAAGGACCAGCCCCAGCATTTT
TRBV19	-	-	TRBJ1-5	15	CASSTTGASNQPQHF	TGTGCCAGTAGTACGACGGGGGCGAGCAATCAGCCCCAGCATTTT
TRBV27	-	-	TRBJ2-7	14	CASSLLGGRDEQYF	TGTGCCAGCAGTTTGCTAGGGGGTCGCGACGAGCAGTACTTC
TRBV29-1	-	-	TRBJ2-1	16	CSVVSGGPENYNEQFF	TGCAGCGTTGTAAGTGGGGGACCCGAGAACTACAATGAGCAGTTCTTC
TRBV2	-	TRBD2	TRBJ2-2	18	CASSGGLAGGTNTGELFF	TGTGCCAGCAGTGGGGGACTAGCGGGAGGGACGAACACCGGGGAGCTGTTTTTT
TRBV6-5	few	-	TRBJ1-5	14	CASSYSGDNQPQHF	TGTGCCAGCAGTTACTCAGGGGACAATCAGCCCCAGCATTTT
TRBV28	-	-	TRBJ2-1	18	CASSPPPSGPRFANEQFF	TGTGCCAGCAGTCCCCCACCCTCGGGACCCAGATTTGCAAATGAGCAGTTCTTC
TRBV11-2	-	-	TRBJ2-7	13	CASSGGSSYEQYF	TGTGCCAGCAGCGGCGGCAGCTCCTACGAGCAGTACTTC
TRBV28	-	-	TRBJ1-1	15	CASRLRQSVSTEAFF	TGTGCCAGCAGGCTACGTCAATCCGTAAGCACTGAAGCTTTCTTT
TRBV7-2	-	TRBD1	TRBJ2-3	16	CASSPRGQGSTDTQYF	TGTGCCAGCAGCCCACGGGGACAGGGGAGCACAGATACGCAGTATTTT
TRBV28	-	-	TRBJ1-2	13	CASSALFDYGYTF	TGTGCCAGCAGTGCACTCTTCGACTATGGCTACACCTTC
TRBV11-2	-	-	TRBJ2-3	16	CASSLDPAGRADTQYF	TGTGCCAGCAGCTTAGATCCCGCGGGGCGTGCAGATACGCAGTATTTT
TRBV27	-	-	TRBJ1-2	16	CASTDTPGRTSYGYTF	TGTGCCAGCACAGACACCCCAGGGAGAACGAGTTATGGCTACACCTTC
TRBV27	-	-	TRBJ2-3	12	CASSSGTDTQYF	TGTGCCAGCAGTTCAGGGACAGATACGCAGTATTTT
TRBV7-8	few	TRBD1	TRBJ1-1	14	CASSLGQGVAEAFF	TGTGCCAGCAGCTTAGGACAGGGAGTCGCTGAAGCTTTCTTT
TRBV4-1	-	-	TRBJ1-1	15	CASSQDLGLNTEAFF	TGCGCCAGCAGCCAAGATTTGGGATTGAACACTGAAGCTTTCTTT
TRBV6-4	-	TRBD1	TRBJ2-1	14	CASSEQGDNNEQFF	TGTGCCAGCAGTGAGCAGGGGGATAACAATGAGCAGTTCTTC
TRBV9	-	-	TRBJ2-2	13	CASSAGVTGELFF	TGTGCCAGCAGCGCAGGGGTCACCGGGGAGCTGTTTTTT
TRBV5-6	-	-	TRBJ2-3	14	CASSLVGVMSAQYF	TGTGCCAGCAGCTTGGTGGGGGTTATGAGTGCGCAGTATTTT
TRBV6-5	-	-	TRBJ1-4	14	CASSYRQGGEKLFF	TGTGCCAGCAGTTACAGGCAGGGCGGCGAAAAACTGTTTTTT
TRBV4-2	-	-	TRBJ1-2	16	CASSQDPLSTNYGYTF	TGTGCCAGCAGCCAAGATCCGCTCAGCACTAACTATGGCTACACCTTC
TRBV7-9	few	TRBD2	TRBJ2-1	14	CATPGGLASHEQFF	TGTGCCACCCCCGGGGGACTAGCAAGCCATGAGCAGTTCTTC
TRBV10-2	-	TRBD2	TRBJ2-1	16	CASRSSSGGAVSEQFF	TGCGCCAGCAGGTCATCGAGCGGGGGGGCCGTATCTGAGCAGTTCTTC
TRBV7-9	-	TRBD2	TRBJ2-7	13	CASSLGGTYEQYF	TGTGCCAGCAGCTTGGGGGGGACCTACGAGCAGTACTTC
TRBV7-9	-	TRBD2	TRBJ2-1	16	CASSSRLAGGRNEQFF	TGTGCCAGCAGTTCTAGACTAGCGGGGGGGCGTAATGAGCAGTTCTTC
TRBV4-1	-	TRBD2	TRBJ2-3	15	CASSPGTSGRDTQYF	TGCGCCAGCAGCCCTGGGACTAGCGGGAGAGATACGCAGTATTTT
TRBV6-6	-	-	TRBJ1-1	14	CASSTTAMNTEAFF	TGTGCCAGCAGTACGACAGCGATGAACACTGAAGCTTTCTTT
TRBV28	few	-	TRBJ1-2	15	CASSPLPLPDYGYTF	TGTGCCAGCAGCCCCTTGCCTCTCCCGGACTATGGCTACACCTTC
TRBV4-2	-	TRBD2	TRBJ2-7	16	CASSQDRTSVTYEQYF	TGTGCCAGCAGCCAAGATAGGACTAGCGTCACCTACGAGCAGTACTTC
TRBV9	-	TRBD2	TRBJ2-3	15	CASSEVGTKWDTQYF	TGTGCCAGCAGCGAGGTCGGGACTAAATGGGATACGCAGTATTTT
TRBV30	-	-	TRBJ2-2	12	CAWRVGGGELFF	TGTGCCTGGAGGGTGGGGGGTGGGGAGCTGTTTTTT
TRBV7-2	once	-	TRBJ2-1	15	CASSFRDNSYNEQFF	TGTGCCAGCAGCTTCCGGGACAACTCCTACAATGAGCAGTTCTTC
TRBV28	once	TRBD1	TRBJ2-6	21	CASSSSWGQGSPRAGANVLTF	TGTGCCAGCAGTTCGTCCTGGGGACAGGGCTCCCCTAGGGCTGGGGCCAACGTCCTGACTTTC
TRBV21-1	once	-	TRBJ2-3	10	CATHEDTQYF	TGTGCCACCCATGAGGATACGCAGTATTTT
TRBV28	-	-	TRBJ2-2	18	CASSLTRLTRVNTGELFF	TGTGCCAGCAGTTTAACCCGATTAACTAGGGTGAACACCGGGGAGCTGTTTTTT
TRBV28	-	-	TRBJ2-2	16	CASSFPRTLNTGELFF	TGTGCCAGCAGTTTCCCTCGTACCCTGAACACCGGGGAGCTGTTTTTT
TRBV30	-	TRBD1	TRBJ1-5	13	CAWTTGANQPQHF	TGTGCCTGGACCACAGGGGCTAATCAGCCCCAGCATTTT
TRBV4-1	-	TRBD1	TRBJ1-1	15	CASSHARQGVGEAFF	TGCGCCAGCAGCCATGCAAGACAGGGGGTAGGTGAAGCTTTCTTT
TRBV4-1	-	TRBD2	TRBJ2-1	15	CASSPPGLGFDEQFF	TGCGCCAGCAGCCCCCCGGGACTAGGGTTCGATGAGCAGTTCTTC
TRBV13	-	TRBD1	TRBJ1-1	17	CASSLVGTGGVDTEAFF	TGTGCCAGCAGCTTAGTTGGGACAGGGGGCGTGGACACTGAAGCTTTCTTT
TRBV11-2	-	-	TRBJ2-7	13	CASSLDPRYEQYF	TGTGCCAGCAGCTTAGATCCACGCTACGAGCAGTACTTC
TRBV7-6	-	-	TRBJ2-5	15	CASSPLGLNQETQYF	TGTGCCAGCAGCCCCCTTGGACTTAACCAAGAGACCCAGTACTTC
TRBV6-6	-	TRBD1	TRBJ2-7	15	CASSYPGTDSYEQYF	TGTGCCAGCAGTTACCCCGGGACAGATTCCTACGAGCAGTACTTC
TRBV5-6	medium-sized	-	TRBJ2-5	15	CASSVILVREETQYF	TGTGCCAGCAGCGTAATCTTAGTCCGAGAAGAGACCCAGTACTTC
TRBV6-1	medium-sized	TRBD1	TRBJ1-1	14	CASGDRGVSTEAFF	TGTGCCAGCGGGGACAGGGGAGTTTCGACTGAAGCTTTCTTT
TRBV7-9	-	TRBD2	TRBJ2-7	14	CASSSGLAAYEQYF	TGTGCCAGCAGCTCGGGACTAGCGGCCTACGAGCAGTACTTC
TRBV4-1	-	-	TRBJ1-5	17	CASSQVSGTDSNQPQHF	TGCGCCAGCAGCCAAGTTTCCGGGACGGATAGCAATCAGCCCCAGCATTTT
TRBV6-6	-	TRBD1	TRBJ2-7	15	CASSYRDRGPDEQYF	TGTGCCAGCAGTTACAGGGACAGGGGGCCTGACGAGCAGTACTTC
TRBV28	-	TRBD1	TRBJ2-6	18	CASSPTGQGWAGANVLTF	TGTGCCAGCAGCCCAACCGGACAGGGATGGGCTGGGGCCAACGTCCTGACTTTC
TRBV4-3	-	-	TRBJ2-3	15	CASSQLDSPTDTQYF	TGCGCCAGCAGCCAACTGGACAGCCCAACGGATACGCAGTATTTT
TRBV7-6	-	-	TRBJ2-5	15	CASSLGAVLQETQYF	TGTGCCAGCAGCTTAGGAGCGGTCCTTCAAGAGACCCAGTACTTC
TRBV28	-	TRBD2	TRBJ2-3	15	CASSYSGSRTDTQYF	TGTGCCAGCAGTTATAGCGGGAGTCGCACAGATACGCAGTATTTT
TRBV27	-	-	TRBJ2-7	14	CASSFSGANYEQYF	TGTGCCAGCAGTTTCTCCGGGGCCAACTACGAGCAGTACTTC